The following is a T cell receptor beta chain sequence with its context. V dropped 0 bases and J dropped 5 bases, with 14 bases sitting between them. The CDR3 spans 15 residues. Germline CDR1 is SGHNT and CDR2 is YYREEE (reference sequence). The data were obtained in a study of blood T cell repertoires in COVID-19. Study context: In each case, the material was cDNA or gDNA derived from T cells, B-cell-depleted T cells, or PBMCs.

TCRdb's copy holds only in-frame clones and misses some; the assay was immunoSEQ multiplex PCR. The sample gives about 45,000 clones, roughly 80% of which show up once; under 20% is in the top ten. The chain recombines TRBV5-4 with TRBJ1-2; D is undetermined. The material sequenced was peripheral blood. The origin of this receptor is a man between 65 and 85 years old with acute or convalescent COVID-19. The CDR3 loop reads CASSLAESLRYGYTF. In DNA, the CDR3 is TGTGCCAGCAGCTTGGCCGAGAGCCTCCGATATGGCTACACCTTC.